This T cell receptor (beta chain) stems from a study of T cell changes during pregnancy in multiple sclerosis (dated by TCRdb to between 2018 and 2021). About the investigation overall: In women with multiple sclerosis, the researchers looked at how the T cell repertoire shifted as pregnancy progressed.

Libraries were prepared through the immunoSEQ multiplex PCR assay. As stored in TCRdb, this immuneACCESS dataset retains in-frame rearrangements with V and J assigned. A fraction of the clones does not appear; measured against another copy, unresolved V genes explain less than half of the discrepancy, and the remainder lacks a known reason. For this sample there are about 40,000 clones; 90% to 95% appear just once. About 0.33% of the sample lies in the top ten. Inclusive of the bounding cysteine and phenylalanine, the CDR3 is 14 residues long. The retained sequence is limited to the CDR3, 42 bases, with the frame set at the first base. V and J are trimmed by 4 bases and 1 base, and the gene matches miss 4 bases of the junction. CDR1 and CDR2, per the germline V gene, are SGHRS and YFSETQ. Comment on this clone: Its antigen remains unidentified. It has no much larger one-base neighbor in the sample; base qualities were not kept.

The TCR comes from a female donor with multiple sclerosis, enrolled in a pregnancy study. The V and J genes are TRBV5-1 and TRBJ1-1; the central 7 bases match TRBD1. Sequences were derived from CD4+ T cells from peripheral blood mononuclear cells, sampled after pregnancy. Here is the DNA: TGCGCCAGCAGCCAGGGACAGCAGAACACTGAAGCTTTCTTT. The encoded protein is CASSQGQQNTEAFF.